This T cell receptor (beta chain) was identified in a study of read filtering for tumor transcriptome and immune sequencing. As for the study in general: Whole-transcriptome libraries were prepared after DNase treatment. Broader study findings: Around 85% of IR-seq clonotypes had one read, totaling around 3.3% of reads; RNA-seq: 74.6% and 44.6%.

Trimming took 6 bases from V and 3 from J, leaving 8 bases between them. The CDR3 has 12 amino acids. From germline, CDR1 is ENHRY and CDR2 SYGVKD. From about 400 ng of RNA, a library with molecular barcoded alpha/delta and beta/gamma adaptors was made. TCRdb used MiXCR to reprocess the reads, holding one entry per CDR3 protein. This table holds approximately 140,000 distinct CDR3 sequences, roughly 13% found once. For this clonotype: Antigen unknown.

The TCR originated in a donor aged 40 or older with multiple myeloma. This sequence joins TRBV10-3 and TRBJ1-1, with D perhaps TRBD1 (6 bases). Source material: a population of CD138-negative cells sorted from bone marrow. The CDR3: CAIRNRDTEAFF. The DNA of the CDR3 is TGTGCCATCAGGAACAGGGACACTGAAGCTTTCTTT.